Presented here are 15 T cell receptor beta chains from one specimen sequenced in a study of blood T cells in healthy people across ages. PCR was performed a second time for 7 to 11 cycles using a sample-barcoded 5' primer and a J-beta primer mix. From the 5' RACE reads, TCRdb called clonotypes with MiXCR, one entry per CDR3 protein. The sample lists about 810,000 distinct CDR3 sequences; about 37% were seen once. The sample was blood. The receptors stem from a man aged 18 to 30 in good health.

The V and J genes are TRBV10-3 and TRBJ1-1; maybe TRBD1 (5 bases). V lost 6 bases and J lost 0, with 8 bases in between. Germline V lookup: CDR1 ENHRY, CDR2 SYGVKD. The CDR3 runs to 13 residues. The CDR3 region has the DNA TGTGCCATCAGGAAGGACATGAACACTGAAGCTTTCTTT. It encodes CAIRKDMNTEAFF.

This clonotype was seen only once. A much larger clone differs by one base, so this may be a read error. V usage is TRBV29-1 and J usage is TRBJ2-3; D gene uncertain. V was clipped by 6 bases and J by 3 bases, with 13 bases between them. The CDR3 runs 13 residues. CDR1 and CDR2 (germline): SQVTM, ANQGSEA. Here the CDR3 reads CSVGKGLTDTQYF. CDR3 nucleotide sequence: TGCAGCGTGGGGAAAGGTCTAACAGATACGCAGTATTTT.

The rearrangement joins TRBV9 to TRBJ2-3; tentatively, D is TRBD1 (6 bases). CDR1 is SGDLS and CDR2 is YYNGEE in the germline V gene. V dropped 5 bases and J dropped 6 bases, with 13 bases sitting between them. CDR3 length: 13 residues. The CDR3 sequence: CASSGQWGDTQYF. CDR3 nucleotide sequence: TGTGCCAGCAGTGGACAGTGGGGGGATACGCAGTATTTT.

The chain is built from TRBV2 and TRBJ2-3, with D perhaps assigned TRBD1 or TRBD2 (6 bases each). CDR3 size: 14 residues. The V gene's germline CDR1 is SNHLY and CDR2 FYNNEI. Trimming took off 7 bases at V and 1 base at J, with 12 bases between the two ends. The CDR3: CASKGGIRTDTQYF. DNA for the CDR3: TGTGCCAGCAAGGGGGGAATACGCACAGATACGCAGTATTTT.

This clonotype was counted a few times. The V call is TRBV7-9, the J call TRBJ1-1, with D tentatively TRBD1 (5 bases). The CDR3 extends over 13 amino acids. CDR1 SEHNR and CDR2 FQNEAQ come from the germline V gene (reference sequence). The V end lost 2 bases, the J end lost 4 bases, and 8 bases lay between the germline ends. The CDR3: CASSLYGGTEAFF. The CDR3 DNA is TGTGCCAGCAGCTTATACGGGGGCACTGAAGCTTTCTTT.

V gene TRBV6-6 combines with J gene TRBJ2-5, with 7 bases that match TRBD1. The germline V gene encodes CDR1 MNHNY and CDR2 SVGAGI (reference sequence). Trimming took 5 bases from V and 4 from J; bases not matched to a gene: 7. The CDR3 is 14 amino acids. CDR3 amino acids: CASSKNRGGETQYF. The CDR3 bases are TGTGCCAGCAGTAAAAACAGGGGTGGAGAGACCCAGTACTTC.

V gene TRBV28 combines with J gene TRBJ2-3, with D perhaps TRBD1 (7 bases). Germline V lookup: CDR1 MDHEN, CDR2 SYDVKM. Trimming left V 5 bases short and J 2 bases short, with 17 bases between. This CDR3 spans 16 amino acids. Written as DNA, the CDR3 is TGTGCCAGCAGTCCGGATGACAGGGACTTCACAGATACGCAGTATTTT. This codes for CASSPDDRDFTDTQYF.

This clonotype was observed a single time. The chain employs TRBV27 and TRBJ1-2; D not resolved. Trimming cost V 4 bases and J 1 base, with 19 bases left between them. The CDR3 extends over 17 amino acids. The germline CDR1 and CDR2 sequences are MNHEY and SMNVEV (reference sequence). CDR3 DNA sequence: TGTGCCAGCAGTTACCGACGAACACCGGAGAGTAACTATGGCTACACCTTC. It translates to CASSYRRTPESNYGYTF.

The rearrangement joins TRBV14 to TRBJ2-2, with D unclear. Germline CDR1 and CDR2: SGHDN and FVKESK. The V end was cut by 2 bases, the J end by 1 base, with 11 bases between. CDR3 size: 16 residues. The CDR3 spells CASSQLPGRNTGELFF. The CDR3 nucleotides are TGTGCCAGCAGCCAATTGCCGGGCAGGAACACCGGGGAGCTGTTTTTT.

The rearrangement uses TRBV12-3 or TRBV12-4 and TRBJ1-6, with D tentatively TRBD1 (5 bases). The CDR3 runs to 15 residues. V was shortened by 6 bases and J by 7 bases, with 16 bases between the two germline ends. DNA of the CDR3: TGTGCCAGCAGCAAGACCCAGGGAAGGAATTCACCCCTCCACTTT. Its translation: CASSKTQGRNSPLHF.

The chain recombines TRBV29-1 with TRBJ2-1, with D unclear. CDR3 length: 12 amino acids. V was pared by 0 bases and J by 6 bases, with 6 bases between. CDR1 is SQVTM and CDR2 is ANQGSEA in the germline V gene. The CDR3 region is CSVEDRINEQFF. The DNA for the CDR3 is TGCAGCGTTGAAGATCGAATCAATGAGCAGTTCTTC.

The table lists this clonotype with a few counts. The genes are TRBV4-3 and TRBJ2-4; no reliable D call. CDR3 length equals 15 residues. Between the trimmed V and J ends, which lost 0 bases and 13 bases, there was a span of 19 bases. Germline values: CDR1 LGHNA, CDR2 YSLEER. The CDR3 is CASSQDSGSGEAQYF. The CDR3 nucleotides read TGCGCCAGCAGCCAAGATTCGGGCTCCGGTGAGGCCCAGTACTTC.

The V and J genes are TRBV6-5 and TRBJ2-3; perhaps TRBD1 as D (5 bases). Trimming left V 2 bases short and J 5 bases short, with 11 bases between. The CDR3 length is 14 residues. Germline V gene sequence: CDR1 MNHEY, CDR2 SVGAGI. CDR3 amino acids: CASSYGQGLDTQYF. DNA of the CDR3: TGTGCCAGCAGTTACGGGCAGGGTTTAGATACGCAGTATTTT.

This clonotype has ten or more counts. The rearrangement links TRBV29-1 to TRBJ2-1; possible D gene TRBD1, 5 bases. The germline V and J ends were trimmed by 6 bases and 0 bases, with 15 bases remaining between them. Germline V lookup: CDR1 SQVTM, CDR2 ANQGSEA. This CDR3 comprises 15 residues. The CDR3 loop is CSVIRRDSSYNEQFF. The CDR3 DNA sequence: TGCAGCGTAATCCGGAGAGACAGCTCCTACAATGAGCAGTTCTTC.

This clonotype has ten or more counts. The rearrangement joins TRBV5-1 to TRBJ2-3; TRBD2 aligns across 13 bases. Germline loops: CDR1 SGHRS, CDR2 YFSETQ. J gave up 4 bases and V 3 bases, and 5 bases lay outside the gene matches. The CDR3 totals 16 residues. The CDR3 loop is CASSYRLAGGSDTQYF. The CDR3 DNA sequence: TGCGCCAGCAGCTATCGACTAGCGGGGGGATCAGATACGCAGTATTTT.